This T cell receptor (beta chain) comes out of a study of CD8 T cells in ankylosing spondylitis. The study, taken as a whole, reports: It was reported that disease-linked clones were significantly enriched in matched ankylosing spondylitis synovial fluid. In peripheral blood, disease-linked CD8+ clones occurred at relatively low frequencies. Earlier reports found some motif variants in synovial fluid and blood in reactive arthritis.

This clonotype was picked up many times. The target antigen is unknown. Quantitative 5'-RACE with molecular barcodes produced the TCR beta libraries. One entry per CDR3 protein, called by TCRdb with MiXCR from the 5' RACE reads. The data hold 200,000 to 300,000 distinct CDR3 sequences, with 8% to 9% observed a single time. This CDR3 has 14 amino acids. CDR1 DFQATT and CDR2 SNEGSKA come from the germline V gene (reference sequence). J lost 2 bases, V lost 3 bases, and 3 bases had no gene match. This TCR came from a female donor with ankylosing spondylitis or in good health (not recorded which). This sequence joins TRBV20-1 and TRBJ1-5; 8 bases line up with TRBD1. The sequencing sample was made of blood, either unsorted or a sorted T cell fraction (not recorded which). DNA for the CDR3: TGCAGTGCTAGCCAGGGGGCTCGCAATCAGCCCCAGCATTTT. Protein product: CSASQGARNQPQHF.